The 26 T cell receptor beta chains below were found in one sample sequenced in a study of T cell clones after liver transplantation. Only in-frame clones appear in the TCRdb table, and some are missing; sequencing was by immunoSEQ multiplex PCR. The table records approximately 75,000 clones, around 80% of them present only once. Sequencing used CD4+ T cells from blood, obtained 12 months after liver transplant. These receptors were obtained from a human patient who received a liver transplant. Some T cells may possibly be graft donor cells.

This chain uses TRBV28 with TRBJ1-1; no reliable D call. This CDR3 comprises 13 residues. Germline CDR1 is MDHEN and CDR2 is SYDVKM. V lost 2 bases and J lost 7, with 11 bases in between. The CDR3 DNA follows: TGTGCCAGCAGTTTACTTACAGCCTTTGAAGCTTTCTTT. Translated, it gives CASSLLTAFEAFF. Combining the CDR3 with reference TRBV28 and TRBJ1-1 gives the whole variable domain DVKVTQSSRYLVKRTGEKVFLECVQDMDHENMFWYRQDPGLGLRLIYFSYDVKMKEKGDIPEGYSVSREKKERFSLILESASTNQTSMYLCASSLLTAFEAFFGQGTRLTVV.

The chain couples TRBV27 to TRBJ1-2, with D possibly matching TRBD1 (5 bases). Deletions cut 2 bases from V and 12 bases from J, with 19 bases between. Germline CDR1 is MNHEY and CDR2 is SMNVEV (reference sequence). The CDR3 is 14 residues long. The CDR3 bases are TGTGCCAGCAGTTTAGAAACAGGACCGCTCGGGAACACCTTC. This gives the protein CASSLETGPLGNTF.

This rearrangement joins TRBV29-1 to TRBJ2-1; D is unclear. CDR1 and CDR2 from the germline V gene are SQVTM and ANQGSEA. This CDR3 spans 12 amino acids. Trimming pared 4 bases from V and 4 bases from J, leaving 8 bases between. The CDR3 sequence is CSVAAPYNEQFF. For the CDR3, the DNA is TGCAGCGTTGCAGCGCCTTACAATGAGCAGTTCTTC.

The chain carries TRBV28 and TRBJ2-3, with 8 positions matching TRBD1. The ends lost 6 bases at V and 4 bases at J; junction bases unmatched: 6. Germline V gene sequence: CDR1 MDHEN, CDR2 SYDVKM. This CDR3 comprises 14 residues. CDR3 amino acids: CASRSQGEADTQYF. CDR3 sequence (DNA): TGTGCCAGCAGATCACAGGGGGAAGCAGATACGCAGTATTTT. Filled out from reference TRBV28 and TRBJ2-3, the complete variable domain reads DVKVTQSSRYLVKRTGEKVFLECVQDMDHENMFWYRQDPGLGLRLIYFSYDVKMKEKGDIPEGYSVSREKKERFSLILESASTNQTSMYLCASRSQGEADTQYFGPGTRLTVL.

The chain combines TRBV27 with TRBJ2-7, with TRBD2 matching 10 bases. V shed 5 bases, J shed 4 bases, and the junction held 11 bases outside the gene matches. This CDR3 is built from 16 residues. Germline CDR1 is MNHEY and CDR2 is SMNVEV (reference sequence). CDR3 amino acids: CASSAAPGTSVYEQYF. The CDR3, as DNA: TGTGCCAGCAGTGCTGCTCCCGGGACTAGCGTTTACGAGCAGTACTTC.

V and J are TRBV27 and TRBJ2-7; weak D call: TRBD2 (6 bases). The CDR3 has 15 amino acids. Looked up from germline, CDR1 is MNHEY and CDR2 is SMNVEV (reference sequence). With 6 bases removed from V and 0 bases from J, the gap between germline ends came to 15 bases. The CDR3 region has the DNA TGTGCCAGCAGGGTTGGACGGGAGAGCTCCTACGAGCAGTACTTC. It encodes CASRVGRESSYEQYF.

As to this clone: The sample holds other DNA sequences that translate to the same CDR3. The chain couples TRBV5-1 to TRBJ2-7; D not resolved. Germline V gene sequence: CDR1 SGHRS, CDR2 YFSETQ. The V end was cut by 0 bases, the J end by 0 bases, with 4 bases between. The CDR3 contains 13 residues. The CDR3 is CASSLDNSYEQYF. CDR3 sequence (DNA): TGCGCCAGCAGCTTGGATAACTCCTACGAGCAGTACTTC.

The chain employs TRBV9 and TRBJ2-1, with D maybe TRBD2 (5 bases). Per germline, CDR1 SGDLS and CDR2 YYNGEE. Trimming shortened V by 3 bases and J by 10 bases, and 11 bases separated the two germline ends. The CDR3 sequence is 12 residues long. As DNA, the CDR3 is TGTGCCAGCAGCGCGGGGATGGGGGAGCAGTTCTTC. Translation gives CASSAGMGEQFF.

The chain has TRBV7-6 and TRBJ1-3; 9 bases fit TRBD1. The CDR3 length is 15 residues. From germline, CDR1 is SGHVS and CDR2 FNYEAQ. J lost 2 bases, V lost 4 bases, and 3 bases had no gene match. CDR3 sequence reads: CASSSNRGPGNTIYF. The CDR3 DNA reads TGTGCCAGCAGCTCGAACAGGGGGCCTGGAAACACCATATATTTT.

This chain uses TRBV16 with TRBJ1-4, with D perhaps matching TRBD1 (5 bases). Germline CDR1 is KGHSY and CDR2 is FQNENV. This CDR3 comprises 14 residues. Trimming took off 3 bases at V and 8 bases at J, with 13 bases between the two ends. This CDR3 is CASSQAGTGEKLFF. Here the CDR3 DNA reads TGTGCCAGCAGCCAGGCAGGGACCGGCGAAAAACTGTTTTTT.

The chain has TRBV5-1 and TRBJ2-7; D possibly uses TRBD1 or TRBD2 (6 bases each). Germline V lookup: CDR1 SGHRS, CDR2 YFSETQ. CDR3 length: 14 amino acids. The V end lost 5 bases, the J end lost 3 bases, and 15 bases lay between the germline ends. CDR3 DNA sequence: TGCGCCAGCAGTTTACAGGGAGGAATCTACGAGCAGTACTTC. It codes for CASSLQGGIYEQYF.

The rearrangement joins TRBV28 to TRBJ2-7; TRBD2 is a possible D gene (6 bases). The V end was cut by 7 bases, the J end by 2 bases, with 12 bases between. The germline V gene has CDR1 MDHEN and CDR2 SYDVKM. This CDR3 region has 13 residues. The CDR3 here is CASTRGGTYEQYF. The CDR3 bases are TGTGCCAGCACGCGGGGAGGCACCTACGAGCAGTACTTC. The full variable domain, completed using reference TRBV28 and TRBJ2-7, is DVKVTQSSRYLVKRTGEKVFLECVQDMDHENMFWYRQDPGLGLRLIYFSYDVKMKEKGDIPEGYSVSREKKERFSLILESASTNQTSMYLCASTRGGTYEQYFGPGTRLTVT.

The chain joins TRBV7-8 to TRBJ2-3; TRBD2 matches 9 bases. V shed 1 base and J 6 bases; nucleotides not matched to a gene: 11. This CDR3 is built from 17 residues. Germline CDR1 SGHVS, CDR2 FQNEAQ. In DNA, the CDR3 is TGTGCCAGCAGCTTAGTTGGGGGGCTAGCGGGAACGGATACGCAGTATTTT. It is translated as CASSLVGGLAGTDTQYF.

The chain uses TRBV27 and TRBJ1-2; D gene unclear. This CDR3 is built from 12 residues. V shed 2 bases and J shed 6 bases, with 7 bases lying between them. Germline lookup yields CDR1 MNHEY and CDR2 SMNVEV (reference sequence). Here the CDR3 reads CASSLSGDGYTF. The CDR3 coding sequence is TGTGCCAGCAGTTTAAGCGGGGATGGCTACACCTTC.

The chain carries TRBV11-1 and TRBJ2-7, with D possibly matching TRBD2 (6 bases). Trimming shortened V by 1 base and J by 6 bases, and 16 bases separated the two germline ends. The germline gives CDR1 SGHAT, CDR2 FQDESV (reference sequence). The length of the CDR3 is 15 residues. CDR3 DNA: TGTGCCAGCAGCTTAGAGGCCGGGAGAGGTCGCGAGCAGTACTTC. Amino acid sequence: CASSLEAGRGREQYF.

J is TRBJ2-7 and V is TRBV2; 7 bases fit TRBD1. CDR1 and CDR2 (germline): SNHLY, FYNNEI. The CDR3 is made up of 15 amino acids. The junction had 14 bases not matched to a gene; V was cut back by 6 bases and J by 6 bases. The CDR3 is CASSSTGAPWGEQYF. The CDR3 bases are TGTGCCAGCAGCTCTACAGGGGCCCCATGGGGCGAGCAGTACTTC.

The CDR3 here is CASADGYHTEAFF. The DNA of the CDR3 is TGTGCCAGTGCGGATGGGTACCACACTGAAGCTTTCTTT. The rearrangement joins TRBV2 to TRBJ1-1; D gene ambiguous. The CDR3 runs to 13 residues. With 9 bases removed from V and 3 bases from J, the gap between germline ends came to 14 bases. Germline V gene lookup returns CDR1 SNHLY and CDR2 FYNNEI.

The CDR3 region has the DNA TGTGCCATCAGTGAAAAGGGGGGAAGCAATCAGCCCCAGCATTTT. Translated, it gives CAISEKGGSNQPQHF. The rearrangement uses TRBV10-3 and TRBJ1-5, with a tentative D call TRBD1 (6 bases). In germline, CDR1 is ENHRY, CDR2 SYGVKD. V was trimmed by 3 bases and J by 1 base, leaving 10 bases between them. CDR3 size: 15 residues.

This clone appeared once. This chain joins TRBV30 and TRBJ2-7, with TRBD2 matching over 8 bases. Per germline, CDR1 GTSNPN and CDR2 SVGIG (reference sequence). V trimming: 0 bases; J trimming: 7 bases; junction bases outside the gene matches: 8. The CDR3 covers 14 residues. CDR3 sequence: CAWSVGAGVGEQYF. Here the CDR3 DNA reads TGTGCCTGGAGTGTAGGAGCGGGAGTGGGTGAGCAGTACTTC. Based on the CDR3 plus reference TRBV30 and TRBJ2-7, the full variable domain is SQTIHQWPATLVQPVGSPLSLECTVEGTSNPNLYWYRQAAGRGLQLLFYSVGIGQISSEVPQNLSASRPQDRQFILSSKKLLLSDSGFYLCAWSVGAGVGEQYFGPGTRLTVT.

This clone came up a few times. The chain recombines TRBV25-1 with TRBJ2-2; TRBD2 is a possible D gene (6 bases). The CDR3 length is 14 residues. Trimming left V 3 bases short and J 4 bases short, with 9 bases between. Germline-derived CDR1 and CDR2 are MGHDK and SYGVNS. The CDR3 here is CASSDWRGTGELFF. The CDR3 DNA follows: TGTGCCAGCAGTGATTGGCGGGGCACCGGGGAGCTGTTTTTT.

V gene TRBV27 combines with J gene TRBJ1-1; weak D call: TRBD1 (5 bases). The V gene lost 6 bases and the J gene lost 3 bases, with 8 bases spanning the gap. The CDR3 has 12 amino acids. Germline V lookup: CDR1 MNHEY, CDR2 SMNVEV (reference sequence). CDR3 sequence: CASSLRDTEAFF. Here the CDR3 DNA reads TGTGCCAGCAGCCTCAGGGACACTGAAGCTTTCTTT.

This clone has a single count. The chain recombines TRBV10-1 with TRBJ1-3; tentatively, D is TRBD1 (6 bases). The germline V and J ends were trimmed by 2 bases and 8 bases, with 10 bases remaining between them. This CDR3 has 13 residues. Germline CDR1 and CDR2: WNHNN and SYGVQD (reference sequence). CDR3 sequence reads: CASSETDSHTIYF. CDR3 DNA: TGCGCCAGCAGTGAGACGGACAGCCACACCATATATTTT.

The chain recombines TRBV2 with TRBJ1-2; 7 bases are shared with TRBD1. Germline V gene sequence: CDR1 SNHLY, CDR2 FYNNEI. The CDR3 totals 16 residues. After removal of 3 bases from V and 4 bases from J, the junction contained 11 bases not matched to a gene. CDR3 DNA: TGTGCCAGCAGTGATTCACCCAGGGGGGGCGGCTATGGCTACACCTTC. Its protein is CASSDSPRGGGYGYTF.

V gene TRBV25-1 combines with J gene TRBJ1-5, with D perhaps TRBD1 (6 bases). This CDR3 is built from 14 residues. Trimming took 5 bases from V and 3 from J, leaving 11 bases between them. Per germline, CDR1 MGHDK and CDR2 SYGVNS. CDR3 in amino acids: CASSNTGSNQPQHF. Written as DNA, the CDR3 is TGTGCCAGCAGTAATACAGGGTCCAATCAGCCCCAGCATTTT.

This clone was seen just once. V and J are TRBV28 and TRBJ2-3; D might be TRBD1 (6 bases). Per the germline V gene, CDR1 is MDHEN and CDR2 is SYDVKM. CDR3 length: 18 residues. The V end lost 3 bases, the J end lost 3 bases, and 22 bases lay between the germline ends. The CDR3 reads CASSFGGQLLTVTDTQYF. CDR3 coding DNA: TGTGCCAGCAGTTTTGGTGGACAGCTACTTACTGTAACAGATACGCAGTATTTT.

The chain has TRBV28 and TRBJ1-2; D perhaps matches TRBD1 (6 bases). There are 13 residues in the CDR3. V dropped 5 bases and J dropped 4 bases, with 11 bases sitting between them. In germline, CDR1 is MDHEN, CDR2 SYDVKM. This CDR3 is CASSLTDSYGYTF. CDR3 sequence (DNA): TGTGCCAGCAGTCTCACGGACAGCTATGGCTACACCTTC.